This T cell receptor (beta chain) appears in the sequencing data of a study of CD8+CD57+ T cells in acquired aplastic anemia. Study context: Quantities of DNA derived from sorted CD4+ and CD8+ cells averaged 3.2 ug.

Genomic DNA provided the template from which TCR beta VDJ and CDR3 profiles were obtained. TCRdb ran MiXCR on the reads and lists one entry per CDR3 protein. This repertoire shows roughly 150,000 distinct CDR3 sequences, roughly 48% found once; its top ten account for approximately 1.1%. Study results and limitations: Controls and patients did not differ significantly in CD8+ Simpson's diversity. Comparison of patients with controls identified 25 to 35 shared CD8+ CDR3 sequences.

This clonotype occurred many times. As yet, its antigen is unknown. CDR3 length: 12 amino acids. CDR1 and CDR2 from the germline V gene are MGHDK and SYGVNS. V was clipped by 3 bases and J by 4 bases, with 6 bases between them. The rearrangement uses TRBV25-1 and TRBJ1-1; D remains ambiguous. Sequenced material: sorted CD4+, CD8+, or CD8+CD57+ T cells (not recorded which) from PBMCs. The sequence came from a human donor in good health. Written as DNA, the CDR3 is TGTGCCAGCAGTGACGCGGGCACTGAAGCTTTCTTT. This codes for CASSDAGTEAFF.